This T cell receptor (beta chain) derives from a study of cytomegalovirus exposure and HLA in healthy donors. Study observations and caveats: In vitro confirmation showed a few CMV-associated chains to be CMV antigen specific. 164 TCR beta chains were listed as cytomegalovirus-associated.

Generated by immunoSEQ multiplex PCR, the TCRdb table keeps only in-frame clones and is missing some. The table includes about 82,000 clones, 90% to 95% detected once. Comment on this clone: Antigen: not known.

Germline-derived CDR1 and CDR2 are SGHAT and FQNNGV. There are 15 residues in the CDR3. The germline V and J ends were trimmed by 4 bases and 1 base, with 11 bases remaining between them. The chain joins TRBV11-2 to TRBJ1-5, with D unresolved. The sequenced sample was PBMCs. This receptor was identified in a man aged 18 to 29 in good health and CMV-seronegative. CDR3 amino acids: CASSSTSASNQPQHF. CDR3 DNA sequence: TGTGCCAGCAGCTCCACCTCCGCGAGCAATCAGCCCCAGCATTTT.